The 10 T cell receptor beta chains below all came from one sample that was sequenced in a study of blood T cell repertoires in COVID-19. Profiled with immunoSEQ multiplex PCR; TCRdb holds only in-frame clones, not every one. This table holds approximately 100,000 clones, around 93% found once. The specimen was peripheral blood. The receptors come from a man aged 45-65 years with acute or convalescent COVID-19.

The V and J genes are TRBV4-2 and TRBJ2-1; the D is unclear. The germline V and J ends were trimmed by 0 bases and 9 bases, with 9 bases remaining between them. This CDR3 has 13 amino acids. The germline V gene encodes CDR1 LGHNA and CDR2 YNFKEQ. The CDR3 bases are TGTGCCAGCAGCCAAGATCTAGGCTCTGAGCAGTTCTTC. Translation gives CASSQDLGSEQFF.

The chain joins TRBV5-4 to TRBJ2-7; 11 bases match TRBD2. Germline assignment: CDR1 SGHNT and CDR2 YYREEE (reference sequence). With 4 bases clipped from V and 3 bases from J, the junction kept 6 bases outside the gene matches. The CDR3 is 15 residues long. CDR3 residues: CASSGTGTSGYEQYF. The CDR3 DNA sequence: TGTGCCAGCAGCGGAACCGGGACTAGCGGCTACGAGCAGTACTTC.

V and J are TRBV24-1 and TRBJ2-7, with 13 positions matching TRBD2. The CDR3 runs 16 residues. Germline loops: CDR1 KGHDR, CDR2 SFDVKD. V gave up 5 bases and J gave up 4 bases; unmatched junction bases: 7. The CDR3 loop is CATSGRLTSGGYEQYF. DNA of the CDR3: TGTGCCACCAGTGGAAGGTTGACTAGCGGGGGGTACGAGCAGTACTTC.

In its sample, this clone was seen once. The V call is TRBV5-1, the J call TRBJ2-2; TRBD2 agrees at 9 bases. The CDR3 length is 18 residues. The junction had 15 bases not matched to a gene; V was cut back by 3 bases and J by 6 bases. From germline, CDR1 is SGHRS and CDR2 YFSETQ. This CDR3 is CASSYTRGSGGPPGELFF. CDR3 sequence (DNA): TGCGCCAGCAGCTACACTCGGGGTAGCGGGGGCCCCCCCGGGGAGCTGTTTTTT.

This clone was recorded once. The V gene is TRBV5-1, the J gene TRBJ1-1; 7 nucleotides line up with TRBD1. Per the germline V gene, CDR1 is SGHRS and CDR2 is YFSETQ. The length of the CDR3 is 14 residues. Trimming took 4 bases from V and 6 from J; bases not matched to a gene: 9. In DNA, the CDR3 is TGCGCCAGCAGCCCGTCGGGACAGATCTCTGAAGCTTTCTTT. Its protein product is CASSPSGQISEAFF. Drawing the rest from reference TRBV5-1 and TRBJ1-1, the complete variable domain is KAGVTQTPRYLIKTRGQQVTLSCSPISGHRSVSWYQQTPGQGLQFLFEYFSETQRNKGNFPGRFSGRQFSNSRSEMNVSTLELGDSALYLCASSPSGQISEAFFGQGTRLTVV.

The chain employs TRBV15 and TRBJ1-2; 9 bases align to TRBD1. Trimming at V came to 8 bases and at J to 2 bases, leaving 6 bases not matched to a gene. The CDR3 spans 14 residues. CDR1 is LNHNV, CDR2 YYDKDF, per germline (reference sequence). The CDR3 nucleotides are TGTGCCACCCAGGACAGGGGCCCAAACTATGGCTACACCTTC. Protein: CATQDRGPNYGYTF.

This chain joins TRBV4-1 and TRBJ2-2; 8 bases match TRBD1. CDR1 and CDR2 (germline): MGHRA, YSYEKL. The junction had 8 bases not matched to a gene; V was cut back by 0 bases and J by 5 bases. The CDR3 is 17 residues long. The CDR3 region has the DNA TGCGCCAGCAGCCAAGACGAAGGCAGGGGGCTGACCGGGGAGCTGTTTTTT. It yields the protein CASSQDEGRGLTGELFF.

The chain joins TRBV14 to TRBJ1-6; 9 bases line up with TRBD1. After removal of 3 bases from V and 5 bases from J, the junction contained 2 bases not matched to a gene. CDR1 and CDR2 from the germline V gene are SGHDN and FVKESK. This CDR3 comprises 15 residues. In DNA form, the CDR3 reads TGTGCCAGCAGCCAGCACAGGGGGCATAATTCACCCCTCCACTTT. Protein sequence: CASSQHRGHNSPLHF. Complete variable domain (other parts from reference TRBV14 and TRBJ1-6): EAGVTQFPSHSVIEKGQTVTLRCDPISGHDNLYWYRRVMGKEIKFLLHFVKESKQDESGMPNNRFLAERTGGTYSTLKVQPAELEDSGVYFCASSQHRGHNSPLHFGNGTRLTVT.

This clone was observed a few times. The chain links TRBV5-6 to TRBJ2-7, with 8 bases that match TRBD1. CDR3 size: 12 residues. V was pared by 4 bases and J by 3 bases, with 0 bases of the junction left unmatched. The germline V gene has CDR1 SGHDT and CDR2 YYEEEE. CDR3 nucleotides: TGTGCCAGCAGCGGACAGGGCTACGAGCAGTACTTC. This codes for CASSGQGYEQYF.

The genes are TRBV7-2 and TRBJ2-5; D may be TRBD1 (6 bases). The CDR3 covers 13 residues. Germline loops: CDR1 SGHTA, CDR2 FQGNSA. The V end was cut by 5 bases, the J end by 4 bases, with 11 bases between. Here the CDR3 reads CASSPGQRETQYF. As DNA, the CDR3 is TGTGCCAGCAGCCCTGGACAGAGAGAGACCCAGTACTTC.